One sample yielded the 24 T cell receptor beta chains listed below, sequenced in a study of CXCR3-negative and CXCR3-positive naive CD8 T cells (dated by TCRdb to between 2019 and 2020). TCRdb names NextSeq 550 as the instrument used. The Human TCR Profiling Kit (MiLaboratory) was used to prepare UMI-labeled 5' RACE TRB cDNA libraries. TCRdb reprocessed the reads, reporting each CDR3 protein sequence once and no DNA. The sample's own table lists about 40,000 distinct CDR3 sequences. The leading ten clones occupy 7% to 8% of the sample. The sequenced sample was memory CD8+ T cells from blood. This specimen's cell subset or site label, interpreted: conventional CD8+ memory T cells (TMEM), sorted as controls. All receptors come from a human donor in good health. Some clones in this sample may be carry-over from other donors' samples.

The chain employs TRBV29-1 and TRBJ2-2. The CDR3 is 12 amino acids. CDR1 is SQVTM, CDR2 ANQGSEA, per germline. This CDR3 reads CSVGRKTGELFF.

V usage is TRBV28 and J usage is TRBJ1-2. Germline V lookup: CDR1 MDHEN, CDR2 SYDVKM. This CDR3 has 14 residues. CDR3 in amino acids: CASSPTGQVYGYTF.

V usage is TRBV6-2 or TRBV6-3 and J usage is TRBJ2-7. From germline, CDR1 is MNHEY and CDR2 SVGEGT. This CDR3 comprises 13 residues. CDR3 amino acids: CASSYGMSYEQYF.

V usage is TRBV5-4 and J usage is TRBJ2-7; TCRdb proposes TRBD2, but this gene call is untestable without DNA. This CDR3 spans 17 amino acids. CDR1 is SGHNT and CDR2 is YYREEE in the germline V gene (reference sequence). The CDR3: CASSLFPSGFSSYEQYF.

The rearrangement links TRBV11-2 to TRBJ2-7; TCRdb lists TRBD2, though no DNA is available to test this call. This CDR3 is 17 amino acids long. Germline V gene sequence: CDR1 SGHAT, CDR2 FQNNGV. The CDR3 sequence is CASSFWASGGSSYEQYF.

The chain recombines TRBV27 with TRBJ1-5. The CDR3 runs to 14 residues. Germline V gene sequence: CDR1 MNHEY, CDR2 SMNVEV (reference sequence). The CDR3 loop is CASSLSSPNQPQHF.

This clonotype counts as medium-sized by frequency. V usage is TRBV14 and J usage is TRBJ2-7. The length of the CDR3 is 14 residues. The V gene's germline CDR1 is SGHDN and CDR2 FVKESK. This CDR3 is CASSQGPLPYEQYF.

This chain joins TRBV2 and TRBJ2-1. The germline gives CDR1 SNHLY, CDR2 FYNNEI. The CDR3 contains 12 residues. This CDR3 is CASSGHYNEQFF.

CDR3 amino acids: CASSKGGAGETQYF. The gene calls are TRBV7-6 and TRBJ2-5; TCRdb returns TRBD1, unconfirmable since there is no DNA. CDR1 SGHVS and CDR2 FNYEAQ come from the germline V gene. The CDR3 loop spans 14 amino acids.

This sequence joins TRBV7-9 and TRBJ2-7; TCRdb designates TRBD2, a call that cannot be tested without DNA. Germline loops: CDR1 SEHNR, CDR2 FQNEAQ (reference sequence). The CDR3 covers 14 residues. The CDR3 loop reads CASSTREVFDEQYF.

This chain uses TRBV7-9 with TRBJ2-6; TCRdb names TRBD1, which stays unverified in the absence of DNA. Germline V gene data show CDR1 as SEHNR and CDR2 as FQNEAQ (reference sequence). CDR3 length: 21 residues. The chain's CDR3 is CASSRGGDTHPRSSGANVLTF.

The chain couples TRBV11-2 to TRBJ2-7; absent DNA, TCRdb's TRBD1 call cannot be checked. Germline CDR1 is SGHAT and CDR2 is FQNNGV. CDR3 length equals 18 residues. The CDR3 sequence is CASSEDGLSGQGTYEQYF.

The chain has TRBV7-6 and TRBJ2-7; TCRdb names TRBD1, which stays unverified in the absence of DNA. Germline CDR1 is SGHVS and CDR2 is FNYEAQ. The CDR3 has 13 amino acids. The CDR3 loop is CASSPGGNYEQYF.

V gene TRBV6-5 combines with J gene TRBJ2-5; with no DNA, the TCRdb D assignment of TRBD2 cannot be verified. This CDR3 spans 16 amino acids. Germline-derived CDR1 and CDR2 are MNHEY and SVGAGI. This chain's CDR3 is CASSHLAGGLQETQYF.

The chain joins TRBV5-5 to TRBJ2-3. This CDR3 has 15 residues. Germline V gene sequence: CDR1 SGHKS, CDR2 YYEKEE (reference sequence). CDR3 protein: CASSTLATSTDTQYF.

This chain joins TRBV29-1 and TRBJ2-3; no DNA is available, so the TRBD1 call from TCRdb remains unchecked. Germline V lookup: CDR1 SQVTM, CDR2 ANQGSEA. The CDR3 runs 15 residues. CDR3: CSVHRELHRGDTQYF.

CDR3 sequence: CSARERSGNTIYF. The rearrangement uses TRBV20-1 and TRBJ1-3. There are 13 residues in the CDR3. Germline V CDR1 and CDR2: DFQATT, SNEGSKA (reference sequence).

This chain links TRBV19 with TRBJ2-3; no DNA is available, so the TRBD1 call from TCRdb remains unchecked. The germline CDR1 and CDR2 sequences are LNHDA and SQIVND (reference sequence). The CDR3 consists of 15 residues. CDR3 sequence reads: CASSIAGADTDTQYF.

The genes are TRBV12-3 or TRBV12-4 and TRBJ2-7; as DNA is missing, the TRBD1 call by TCRdb cannot be tested. CDR3 size: 12 residues. CDR3 sequence: CASSLGTYEQYF.

CDR3 in amino acids: CASSPSSGGAIVDTQYF. The V and J genes are TRBV11-3 and TRBJ2-3; TCRdb outputs TRBD2, but without DNA this stays unchecked. The CDR3 runs 17 residues. Germline-derived CDR1 and CDR2 are SGHNT and YENEEA.

The V gene is TRBV7-9, the J gene TRBJ2-7; lacking DNA, the TRBD1 call made by TCRdb goes unchecked. The CDR3 runs 13 residues. Germline V gene data show CDR1 as SEHNR and CDR2 as FQNEAQ (reference sequence). The CDR3 loop is CASSYRDNYEQYF.

This chain joins TRBV28 and TRBJ2-1; TCRdb designates TRBD2, a call that cannot be tested without DNA. CDR1 and CDR2 (germline): MDHEN, SYDVKM. CDR3 size: 15 residues. The CDR3 sequence is CASSLRGIRYNEQFF.

This chain links TRBV12-3 or TRBV12-4 with TRBJ2-2. This CDR3 has 12 residues. CDR3 sequence reads: CASSPFPGELFF.

The chain carries TRBV20-1 and TRBJ1-1. The germline V gene has CDR1 DFQATT and CDR2 SNEGSKA (reference sequence). This CDR3 region has 15 residues. CDR3 sequence: CSARVPASMNTEAFF.